The source of this TCR beta chain is a study of T cells after posttransplantation cyclophosphamide. General study findings and limits: Donor-recipient repertoire similarity was low at 1-2 months, rising over year one.

The V end was cut by 4 bases, the J end by 0 bases, with 9 bases between. CDR1 MNHEY and CDR2 SVGAGI come from the germline V gene. The CDR3 spans 15 residues. A word on this clone: The antigen is undetermined.

Here immunoSEQ multiplex PCR was the method, and the copy in TCRdb shows in-frame clones only, minus some. Of around 6,900 clones in the sample, 95% to 98% were seen once. What was sequenced was naive CD8+ T cells sorted from PBMCs. The V gene is TRBV6-5, the J gene TRBJ1-4, with D hard to call. The receptor was isolated from a woman between 25 and 40 years old in good health and a related stem cell transplant donor. CDR3 loop: CASSLVEATNEKLFF. CDR3 in DNA: TGTGCCAGCAGTTTGGTGGAGGCAACTAATGAAAAACTGTTTTTT.